This passage covers 8 T cell receptor beta chains from one sample sequenced in a study of T cells in Graves' hyperthyroidism and ophthalmopathy. Amplification of TCR beta CDR3 regions was performed using RNA transcripts as template. With the HTBI primer set, the TCR CDR3 went through a first round of RT-PCR. Each CDR3 protein is one row after TCRdb ran MiXCR on the multiplex PCR reads. The sample carries under 250,000 distinct CDR3 sequences, more than 20% recorded once. The specimen sequenced was blood. Receptors were obtained from a woman between 40 and 50 years old with Graves' ophthalmopathy.

Remarks on this clonotype: An end of the junction does not agree with germline; a read error may underlie this. The chain recombines TRBV6-5 with TRBJ1-2, with D hard to call. This CDR3 region has 13 residues. Germline V CDR1 and CDR2: MNHEY, SVGAGI. The CDR3 is CASSSGQGYGYNF. The DNA of the CDR3 is TGTGCCAGCAGTTCCGGCCAAGGCTATGGCTACAACTTC.

Only one count was recorded for this clonotype. This sequence may be a read error, since a much larger clone differs from it by one base. The J gene is TRBJ2-7, the V gene TRBV18, with 9 bases identical to TRBD1. Per the germline V gene, CDR1 is KGHSH and CDR2 is LQKENI. The CDR3 runs to 15 residues. CDR3 in DNA: TGTGCCAGCCCACCGGGACAGGGTGAAACCTACGAGCAGTACTTC. Translating gives CASPPGQGETYEQYF.

In this sample, this clonotype turned up many times. J is TRBJ1-5 and V is TRBV19; TRBD1 is a possible D gene (5 bases). Germline V gene sequence: CDR1 LNHDA, CDR2 SQIVND (reference sequence). Trimming stripped 11 bases from V and 0 bases from J, with 17 bases between. The CDR3 contains 15 residues. The CDR3 region is CAAQFETASNQPQHF. CDR3 nucleotides: TGTGCCGCCCAGTTCGAGACAGCTAGCAATCAGCCCCAGCATTTT.

This clonotype was seen repeatedly, ten times or more. The V gene is TRBV29-1, the J gene TRBJ2-5, with 7 bases fitting TRBD2. Germline-derived CDR1 and CDR2 are SQVTM and ANQGSEA. The CDR3 loop spans 14 amino acids. Trimming cost V 4 bases and J 5 bases; bases outside gene matches: 10. Here the CDR3 DNA reads TGCAGCGTTGCCGGGCGGGAGAAGGTCGAGACCCAGTACTTC. Its protein product is CSVAGREKVETQYF.

This clonotype has ten or more counts. The chain recombines TRBV19 with TRBJ2-7; D is tentatively TRBD1 or TRBD2 (5 bases each). This CDR3 is built from 15 residues. The V end was cut by 4 bases, the J end by 4 bases, with 17 bases between. Looked up from germline, CDR1 is LNHDA and CDR2 is SQIVND (reference sequence). CDR3 residues: CASSTQGALGYEQYF. CDR3 coding DNA: TGTGCCAGTAGTACCCAGGGAGCCTTAGGATACGAGCAGTACTTC.

This clonotype was detected ten times or more. The chain carries TRBV12-3 or TRBV12-4 and TRBJ2-2; 10 bases match TRBD2. The CDR3 consists of 17 residues. The V and J ends lost 7 bases and 2 bases, in that order; junction bases with no gene match: 10. CDR3 amino acids: CASTPGSGRTNTGELFF. CDR3 in DNA: TGTGCCAGCACCCCGGGTAGCGGGAGGACTAACACCGGGGAGCTGTTTTTT.

The J gene is TRBJ2-7, the V gene TRBV11-2; maybe TRBD2 (6 bases). CDR3 length: 14 amino acids. Trimming removed 7 bases from V and 2 bases from J, with 15 bases in between. Per germline, CDR1 SGHAT and CDR2 FQNNGV. This chain's CDR3 is CASTLSGSTYEQYF. Here the CDR3 DNA reads TGTGCCAGCACCCTTAGCGGTTCTACCTACGAGCAGTACTTC.

This clonotype occurred once. This chain connects TRBV3-1 to TRBJ2-3; the match to TRBD2 covers 14 bases. The germline gives CDR1 LGHDT, CDR2 YNNKEL (reference sequence). This CDR3 comprises 17 residues. Trimming at V came to 5 bases and at J to 5 bases, leaving 9 bases not matched to a gene. CDR3 DNA sequence: TGTGCCAGCAGCAATCCCGGGACTAGCGGGAGAGGAGATACGCAGTATTTT. It encodes CASSNPGTSGRGDTQYF.